These T cell receptor beta chains were read from a single sample in a study of TIL therapy for anti-PD-1-resistant metastatic lung cancer. This table comes from immunoSEQ multiplex PCR, and its TCRdb copy is limited to in-frame clones, with some not included. The sample lists about 52,000 clones; roughly 85% were seen once. The sample consisted of blood, taken at baseline. The receptors shown here come from a woman between 30 and 80 years old with non-small cell lung cancer. CDR3s include the opening cysteine and the closing phenylalanine or tryptophan. Fields, in order: clone size, J gene, D gene, V gene, CDR3 DNA, CDR3 protein. A D gene is named only where the DNA matches it firmly. Some rows mark clone size as missing; the rest say once, few, many or name a class of expanded clone.

few	TRBJ1-6	-	TRBV2	TGTGCCAGCAGGGACACCAATTCACCCCTCCACTTT	CASRDTNSPLHF
once	TRBJ2-5	-	TRBV13	TGTGCCAGCAGCGTGAGGGAGACCCAGTACTTC	CASSVRETQYF
few	TRBJ2-2	-	TRBV9	TGTGCCAGCAGCGCTGTTTCCGCGAACACCGGGGAGCTGTTTTTT	CASSAVSANTGELFF
-	TRBJ1-4	TRBD1	TRBV5-1	TGCGCCAGCAGCTCGACAGGGGCAACTAATGAAAAACTGTTTTTT	CASSSTGATNEKLFF
-	TRBJ2-1	-	TRBV30	TGTGCCTGGGGGGGGCAGGGGAGGATCCACAATGAGCAGTTCTTC	CAWGGQGRIHNEQFF
once	TRBJ2-5	-	TRBV5-1	TGCGCCAGCAGCTTTAACAGTGGAGAGACCCAGTACTTC	CASSFNSGETQYF
-	TRBJ2-4	-	TRBV21-1	TGTGCCAGCAGCATCCGGGACAGGGGGCCGGGGAACATTCAGTACTTC	CASSIRDRGPGNIQYF
-	TRBJ2-3	-	TRBV5-8	TGTGCCAGCAGCTTGGCACTAGTCGCAGATACGCAGTATTTT	CASSLALVADTQYF
-	TRBJ1-1	-	TRBV28	TGTGCCAGTCGATCCGGAGATAACACTGAAGCTTTCTTT	CASRSGDNTEAFF
once	TRBJ1-2	-	TRBV19	TGTGCCAGTAGTGACCCCCGGGCCTCATTTGTAATACTACATGGCTACACCTTC	CASSDPRASFVILHGYTF